This is a list of T cell receptor beta chains from one sample in a study of Graves' ophthalmopathy and Graves' hyperthyroidism. A single record per CDR3 protein comes from TCRdb applying MiXCR to the multiplex PCR reads. The data show 340,000 or so distinct CDR3 sequences, roughly a sixth seen once. Sequenced sample: peripheral blood. Receptors originate from an adult man with Graves' ophthalmopathy. The CDR3 runs from the conserved cysteine through the conserved F or W. The D gene is left open where the match is weak. Clone size, where shown, is once, few, many, or a class for clones that have expanded.

clone_size j_call d_call v_call cdr3_aa cdr3_nt
many TRBJ2-7 TRBD1 TRBV4-2 CASSQSGTGVREQYF TGTGCCAGCAGCCAATCAGGGACAGGGGTTCGCGAGCAGTACTTC
few TRBJ2-7 - TRBV6-5 CASSYGTGTITYEQYF TGTGCCAGCAGTTACGGTACAGGGACAATAACCTACGAGCAGTACTTC
many TRBJ2-2 - TRBV5-5 CASSLAEGQSPGELFF TGTGCCAGCAGCTTGGCGGAGGGGCAGAGTCCCGGGGAGCTGTTTTTT
many TRBJ2-2 - TRBV2 CASVGGLNTGELFF TGTGCCAGCGTCGGGGGATTAAACACCGGGGAGCTGTTTTTT
many TRBJ1-1 TRBD1 TRBV12-3/TRBV12-4 CASNPGGGTEAFF TGTGCCAGCAACCCAGGGGGAGGGACTGAAGCTTTCTTT
many TRBJ1-2 TRBD1 TRBV9 CASSDGQGERYGYTF TGTGCCAGCAGCGACGGACAGGGGGAGAGGTATGGCTACACCTTC
many TRBJ2-7 - TRBV29-1 CSVEDWGSSAYEQYF TGCAGCGTTGAAGATTGGGGCAGTTCCGCCTACGAGCAGTACTTC
many TRBJ1-2 TRBD1 TRBV30 CAWRGDSPTLAYGYTF TGTGCCTGGAGAGGGGACAGCCCCACCTTGGCTTATGGCTACACCTTC
- TRBJ1-1 TRBD1 TRBV7-2 CASSLTRQGERGAFF TGTGCCAGCAGCCTAACCAGACAGGGCGAAAGGGGAGCTTTCTTT
many TRBJ1-5 - TRBV24-1 CATSFRDDQPQHF TGTGCCACCAGTTTCCGGGACGATCAGCCCCAGCATTTT
- TRBJ1-5 - TRBV28 CASSLPGLPDSDQPQHF TGTGCCAGCAGTTTACCAGGCTTACCTGACAGTGATCAGCCCCAGCATTTT
many TRBJ1-5 TRBD1 TRBV12-3/TRBV12-4 CASSLQGVNQPQHF TGTGCCAGCAGTTTGCAGGGGGTCAATCAGCCCCAGCATTTT
many TRBJ1-2 - TRBV28 CASSFGLFRGERYYGYTF TGTGCCAGCAGTTTTGGTCTCTTTCGGGGGGAACGGTACTATGGCTACACCTTC
- TRBJ2-7 - TRBV29-1 CSVEVGTSTYEQYF TGCAGCGTTGAGGTCGGGACCTCTACCTACGAGCAGTACTTC
many TRBJ2-7 TRBD1 TRBV6-2/TRBV6-3 CASSPQGDSYEQYF TGTGCCAGCAGTCCGCAGGGGGATTCCTACGAGCAGTACTTC
many TRBJ2-7 TRBD1 TRBV9 CASSVAGQGAYEQYF TGTGCCAGCAGCGTAGCTGGACAGGGGGCCTACGAGCAGTACTTC
many TRBJ2-5 - TRBV6-5 CASSYWPQLPTGQETQYF TGTGCCAGCAGTTACTGGCCACAACTACCTACAGGCCAAGAGACCCAGTACTTC
few TRBJ2-7 - TRBV3-1 CASSQTSDSPYEQYF TGTGCCAGCAGCCAGACCTCAGACTCACCCTACGAGCAGTACTTC
many TRBJ2-7 - TRBV7-8 CASSLSFYEQYF TGTGCCAGCAGCTTATCTTTCTACGAGCAGTACTTC
many TRBJ2-5 TRBD2 TRBV29-1 CSAIEGSGGQETQYF TGCAGCGCCATAGAGGGAAGCGGGGGCCAAGAGACCCAGTACTTC
many TRBJ1-2 - TRBV7-6 CASSRGVRDYGYTF TGTGCCAGCAGCAGGGGGGTACGAGACTATGGCTACACCTTC
many TRBJ1-2 - TRBV7-2 CASSLVQAWGYTF TGTGCCAGCAGCTTAGTACAGGCCTGGGGCTACACCTTC
few TRBJ1-5 TRBD1 TRBV6-1 CASRVSGDSIQPQHF TGTGCCAGCAGGGTGAGCGGGGACAGCATTCAGCCCCAGCATTTT
many TRBJ1-1 - TRBV30 CAWSVAYGAEAFF TGTGCCTGGAGTGTAGCTTATGGGGCTGAAGCTTTCTTT
many TRBJ1-1 TRBD1 TRBV7-6 CASSLGQGWNTEAFF TGTGCCAGCAGCCTGGGACAGGGCTGGAACACTGAAGCTTTCTTT
- TRBJ2-7 TRBD2 TRBV20-1 CSARDPGGLAGLGAYEQYF TGCAGTGCTAGAGATCCAGGAGGACTAGCGGGGCTCGGGGCTTACGAGCAGTACTTC
many TRBJ1-2 - TRBV6-1 CASSVRTDYGYTF TGTGCCAGCAGTGTTCGGACAGACTATGGCTACACCTTC
many TRBJ2-7 TRBD1 TRBV13 CASSLAPGQGDAYEQYF TGTGCCAGCAGCTTAGCCCCGGGACAGGGGGATGCCTACGAGCAGTACTTC